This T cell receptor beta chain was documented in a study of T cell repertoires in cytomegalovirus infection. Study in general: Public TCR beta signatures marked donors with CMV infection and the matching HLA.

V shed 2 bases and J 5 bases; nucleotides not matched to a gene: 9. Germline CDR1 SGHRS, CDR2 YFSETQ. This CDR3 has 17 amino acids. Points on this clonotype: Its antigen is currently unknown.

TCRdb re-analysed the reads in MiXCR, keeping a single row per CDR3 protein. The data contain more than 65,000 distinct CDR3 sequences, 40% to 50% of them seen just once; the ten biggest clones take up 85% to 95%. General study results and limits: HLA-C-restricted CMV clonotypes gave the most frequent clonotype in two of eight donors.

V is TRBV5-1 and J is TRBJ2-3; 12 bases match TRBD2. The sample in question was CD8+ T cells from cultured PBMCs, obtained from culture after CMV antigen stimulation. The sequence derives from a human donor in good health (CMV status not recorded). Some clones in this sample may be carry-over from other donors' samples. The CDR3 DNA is TGCGCCAGCAGCTTACGGACTAGCGGGAAACCCCGAGATACGCAGTATTTT. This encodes CASSLRTSGKPRDTQYF.